The 13 T cell receptor beta chains below all came from one sample that was sequenced in a study of cytomegalovirus exposure and HLA in healthy donors. Vbeta (60) and Jbeta (13) primers were used in the PCR. Sequencing used immunoSEQ multiplex PCR; TCRdb keeps in-frame clones, though not all of them. The sample comprises about 85,000 clones, 60% to 80% of which are singletons, and over 20% rests with the top ten. Material: PBMCs. All receptors derive from a woman in her 50s in good health and CMV-seropositive.

The chain joins TRBV5-5 to TRBJ2-2, with D possibly TRBD2 on 6 matching bases. In germline, CDR1 is SGHKS, CDR2 YYEKEE (reference sequence). Between the trimmed V and J ends, which lost 4 bases and 2 bases, there was a span of 18 bases. This CDR3 has 17 residues. The CDR3 DNA sequence: TGTGCCAGCAGCCCGACCGGGGGTCTGGGCAACACCGGGGAGCTGTTTTTT. Amino acid sequence: CASSPTGGLGNTGELFF.

This clone was recorded only once. The rearrangement uses TRBV21-1 and TRBJ1-2; the table assigns TRBD1, which was not confirmed against the DNA. TRBV21-1 is a documented pseudogene. This CDR3 contains 12 residues. The CDR3 protein is CASLGRFYGYTF. The CDR3 DNA reads as TGTGCCAGCCTCGGCAGGTTCTATGGCTACACCTTC.

This clone was recorded a few times. In DNA form, the CDR3 reads TGCGCCAGCAGCCCGGGACTAGCCGTAGATACGCAGTATTTT. Translating gives CASSPGLAVDTQYF. The V gene is TRBV4-1, the J gene TRBJ2-3; 9 bases fit TRBD2. The CDR3 is made up of 14 amino acids. CDR1 and CDR2 from the germline V gene are MGHRA and YSYEKL. V was clipped by 4 bases and J by 5 bases; unmatched bases: 4.

The chain carries TRBV19 and TRBJ1-3; maybe TRBD1 (5 bases). CDR1 is LNHDA and CDR2 is SQIVND in the germline V gene (reference sequence). Trimming removed 0 bases at V and 0 bases at J, with 12 bases between. This CDR3 has 17 residues. The CDR3: CASSIESGGDSGNTIYF. In DNA, the CDR3 is TGTGCCAGTAGTATAGAAAGCGGGGGAGACTCTGGAAACACCATATATTTT.

The V gene is TRBV5-1, the J gene TRBJ1-6; D may be TRBD1 (5 bases). The CDR3 has 15 amino acids. CDR1 and CDR2 from the germline V gene are SGHRS and YFSETQ. Deletions cut 3 bases from V and 6 bases from J, with 13 bases between. The CDR3 nucleotides are TGCGCCAGCAGCTCCACAGGACCCCCTAATTCACCCCTCCACTTT. Translating gives CASSSTGPPNSPLHF.

The CDR3 DNA follows: TGCGCCAGCAGCTTGGTTGCGACAGCCCACGAGACCCAGTACTTC. This translates into CASSLVATAHETQYF. The chain carries TRBV5-1 and TRBJ2-5, with D possibly TRBD1 on 5 matching bases. The CDR3 length is 15 residues. Germline values: CDR1 SGHRS, CDR2 YFSETQ. Trimming took 0 bases from V and 5 from J, leaving 14 bases between them.

The gene calls are TRBV5-1 and TRBJ1-4; 12 positions match TRBD1. Germline values: CDR1 SGHRS, CDR2 YFSETQ. The CDR3 sequence is 17 residues long. V shed 2 bases and J 7 bases; nucleotides not matched to a gene: 9. The CDR3 protein is CASSLGTGGPIGEKLFF. The CDR3 region has the DNA TGCGCCAGCAGCTTAGGGACAGGGGGCCCCATCGGTGAAAAACTGTTTTTT.

The rearrangement links TRBV11-2 to TRBJ2-5; D might be TRBD2 (5 bases). CDR1 and CDR2 (germline): SGHAT, FQNNGV. V lost 4 bases and J lost 4, with 13 bases in between. The CDR3 is 14 amino acids. The CDR3 DNA follows: TGTGCCAGCAGCTCCAACCCCCGGGGAGAGACCCAGTACTTC. It is translated as CASSSNPRGETQYF.

This clone was recorded a few times. The genes are TRBV19 and TRBJ1-5; D is uncertain. Germline V lookup: CDR1 LNHDA, CDR2 SQIVND (reference sequence). CDR3 size: 14 residues. Trimming removed 2 bases at V and 5 bases at J, with 10 bases between. In nucleotides, the CDR3 is TGTGCCAGTAGTATAATCGGCGGGGATCAGCCCCAGCATTTT. It specifies CASSIIGGDQPQHF. Looking up the rest from reference TRBV19 and TRBJ1-5 gives the full variable domain: DGGITQSPKYLFRKEGQNVTLSCEQNLNHDAMYWYRQDPGQGLRLIYYSQIVNDFQKGDIAEGYSVSREKKESFPLTVTSAQKNPTAFYLCASSIIGGDQPQHFGDGTRLSIL.

The rearrangement links TRBV7-9 to TRBJ1-1; 8 nucleotides match TRBD1. Losses at the gene ends were 1 base for V and 0 bases for J; bases not matched to a gene: 7. Germline V gene lookup returns CDR1 SEHNR and CDR2 FQNEAQ (reference sequence). This CDR3 has 17 amino acids. DNA for the CDR3: TGTGCCAGCAGCTTAGGGGGGCGGACAGGGATGAACACTGAAGCTTTCTTT. It yields the protein CASSLGGRTGMNTEAFF.

The chain joins TRBV30 to TRBJ1-4; a possible D gene is TRBD1 (6 bases). The CDR3 spans 14 residues. Germline V gene data show CDR1 as GTSNPN and CDR2 as SVGIG (reference sequence). V was pared by 5 bases and J by 7 bases, with 17 bases between. The CDR3 loop is CAWSDEGQTEKLFF. Written as DNA, the CDR3 is TGTGCCTGGTCCGACGAGGGACAAACTGAAAAACTGTTTTTT.

This clone occurred once. The V gene is TRBV7-9, the J gene TRBJ2-2, with 16 bases fitting TRBD2. Trimming removed 5 bases from V and 3 bases from J; junction bases left unmatched: 6. The CDR3 contains 18 residues. Per germline, CDR1 SEHNR and CDR2 FQNEAQ (reference sequence). The CDR3 loop is CASSKGLAGGRDTGELFF. The CDR3, as DNA: TGTGCCAGCAGCAAGGGACTAGCGGGAGGGCGGGACACCGGGGAGCTGTTTTTT.

J is TRBJ1-2 and V is TRBV29-1; D is possibly TRBD1 (5 bases). Germline V gene sequence: CDR1 SQVTM, CDR2 ANQGSEA. This CDR3 comprises 14 residues. V lost 1 base, J lost 6 bases, and 15 bases lay in between. This chain's CDR3 is CSVEVGGEGDGYTF. In nucleotides, the CDR3 is TGCAGCGTTGAAGTGGGGGGAGAGGGCGATGGCTACACCTTC. The entire variable domain, with the rest obtained from reference TRBV29-1 and TRBJ1-2, is as follows: SAVISQKPSRDICQRGTSLTIQCQVDSQVTMMFWYRQQPGQSLTLIATANQGSEATYESGFVIDKFPISRPNLTFSTLTVSNMSPEDSSIYLCSVEVGGEGDGYTFGSGTRLTVV.